The 16 T cell receptor beta chains reported below all come from one sample, sequenced in a study of blood T cell repertoires in COVID-19. Clones were sequenced by immunoSEQ multiplex PCR, and TCRdb holds only the in-frame ones, with some missing. The sample includes roughly 70,000 clones, 70% to 90% of them seen just once. Input material: peripheral blood. These receptors originate from a man in his 70s with active COVID-19.

Concerning this clone: An end of the junction differs from the germline gene, which may be a read error. Other nucleotide sequences from this sample produce the same CDR3. The gene calls are TRBV7-3 and TRBJ2-7, with 10 bases aligning to TRBD1. The CDR3 extends over 14 amino acids. Per the germline V gene, CDR1 is SGHTA and CDR2 is FQGTGA. The CDR3 DNA reads TGTGCCAGCAGCTTAGGGACAGGGGTAGGCGAGCAGTATTTC. Translating it yields CASSLGTGVGEQYF.

The chain combines TRBV11-2 with TRBJ1-3; TRBD1 is a possible D gene (6 bases). The ends were cut back, 4 bases at V and 4 bases at J, with 14 bases in the middle. CDR1 SGHAT and CDR2 FQNNGV come from the germline V gene. The CDR3 is 15 amino acids. CDR3 protein: CASSYAGAPGNTIYF. Here the CDR3 DNA reads TGTGCCAGCAGCTACGCGGGGGCGCCCGGAAACACCATATATTTT.

The chain combines TRBV7-2 with TRBJ2-7; TRBD2 aligns across 7 bases. The germline V gene has CDR1 SGHTA and CDR2 FQGNSA. CDR3 size: 14 residues. Germline trimming cut 7 bases from V and 3 bases from J; bases unmatched to any gene: 9. CDR3 nucleotide sequence: TGTGCCAGCACCCTGGGGCGGGAGTACTACGAGCAGTACTTC. This codes for CASTLGREYYEQYF.

V gene TRBV9 combines with J gene TRBJ1-2; 7 bases map to TRBD1. CDR1 is SGDLS and CDR2 is YYNGEE in the germline V gene. The CDR3 is 15 amino acids. V lost 0 bases and J lost 7; bases outside the gene matches: 9. The CDR3: CASSVAGTVAGGYTF. DNA of the CDR3: TGTGCCAGCAGCGTAGCGGGGACAGTGGCGGGTGGCTACACCTTC.

This clone has more than one count but fewer than ten. In DNA form, the CDR3 reads TGTGCCAGCTCACCAACCGGGAGTAGGACGAATGAGCAGTTCTTC. Encoded protein: CASSPTGSRTNEQFF. J is TRBJ2-1 and V is TRBV18, with D tentatively TRBD2 (6 bases). This CDR3 has 15 residues. CDR1 is KGHSH and CDR2 is LQKENI in the germline V gene. Between the trimmed V and J ends, which lost 2 bases and 7 bases, there was a span of 15 bases.

V and J are TRBV19 and TRBJ1-5, with 8 bases fitting TRBD1. In germline, CDR1 is LNHDA, CDR2 SQIVND (reference sequence). This CDR3 has 16 residues. The V segment lost 6 bases and the J segment 2 bases; nucleotides outside the gene matches: 9. CDR3 DNA: TGTGCCAGTAGCCACGGGGCAGGGGGCGGCAATCAGCCCCAGCATTTT. The encoded protein is CASSHGAGGGNQPQHF.

This clone showed up just once. The rearrangement links TRBV2 to TRBJ1-2; D unclear. Germline values: CDR1 SNHLY, CDR2 FYNNEI. V dropped 4 bases and J dropped 2 bases, with 8 bases sitting between them. The CDR3 consists of 13 residues. CDR3: CASSVGRNYGYTF. In DNA form, the CDR3 reads TGTGCCAGCAGTGTTGGCAGAAACTATGGCTACACCTTC.

The chain recombines TRBV7-9 with TRBJ1-2, with D tentatively TRBD1 (5 bases). This CDR3 contains 13 residues. Per the germline V gene, CDR1 is SEHNR and CDR2 is FQNEAQ (reference sequence). The V gene lost 5 bases and the J gene lost 4 bases, with 11 bases spanning the gap. DNA for the CDR3: TGTGCCAGCAGCCCCCTCAGGGCCTATGGCTACACCTTC. It specifies CASSPLRAYGYTF.

The V and J genes are TRBV5-1 and TRBJ2-5; 8 bases fit TRBD2. V shed 0 bases, J shed 0 bases, and the junction held 4 bases outside the gene matches. The CDR3 extends over 16 amino acids. Germline-derived CDR1 and CDR2 are SGHRS and YFSETQ. CDR3 protein: CASSLVVAGYQETQYF. CDR3 in DNA: TGCGCCAGCAGCTTGGTGGTAGCGGGGTACCAAGAGACCCAGTACTTC.

The V gene is TRBV24-1, the J gene TRBJ2-1, with TRBD2 matching over 8 bases. This CDR3 contains 15 residues. Looked up from germline, CDR1 is KGHDR and CDR2 is SFDVKD. V shed 5 bases, J shed 10 bases, and the junction held 12 bases outside the gene matches. Here the CDR3 reads CATSVGRAFGGEQFF. The CDR3 DNA reads as TGTGCCACCAGTGTCGGGAGGGCCTTCGGGGGCGAGCAGTTCTTC.

The sample holds a few counts of this clone. This chain links TRBV6-5 with TRBJ1-6, with a possible D match to TRBD1 (6 bases). This CDR3 region has 15 residues. Trimming took off 7 bases at V and 9 bases at J, with 19 bases between the two ends. Germline CDR1 is MNHEY and CDR2 is SVGAGI. CDR3 in amino acids: CASTLGWQGSSPLHF. The CDR3 region has the DNA TGTGCCAGCACCCTCGGGTGGCAGGGGAGTTCACCCCTCCACTTT.

The rearrangement uses TRBV29-1 and TRBJ2-3; 8 positions agree with TRBD2. CDR3 size: 14 residues. Germline V lookup: CDR1 SQVTM, CDR2 ANQGSEA. V lost 0 bases to trimming and J lost 6 bases; unmatched junction nucleotides: 5. CDR3 residues: CSVEDLPGGDTQYF. CDR3 bases: TGCAGCGTTGAAGATTTACCGGGGGGGGATACGCAGTATTTT.

As to this clone: At one boundary the junction diverges from the germline segment, which might be a read error. J is TRBJ2-5 and V is TRBV6-2 or TRBV6-3, with D possibly matching TRBD2 (5 bases). Per the germline V gene, CDR1 is MNHEY and CDR2 is SVGEGT. The CDR3 is made up of 14 amino acids. CDR3 coding DNA: TGTGCCAGCAGCCCGCAGCGGTCCCAACAGACCCAGTACTTC. Translated, it gives CASSPQRSQQTQYF.

The chain combines TRBV12-5 with TRBJ2-5, with D possibly TRBD1 on 6 matching bases. Trimming pared 1 base from V and 4 bases from J, leaving 13 bases between. This CDR3 region has 15 residues. CDR1 LGHNT and CDR2 FRNRAP come from the germline V gene. CDR3 DNA sequence: TGTGCTAGTGGTTTGGGGACACAGGGCGTAGAGACCCAGTACTTC. It translates to CASGLGTQGVETQYF.

The CDR3 sequence is CASSQGGLAGGQPFF. The CDR3 nucleotides read TGTGCCAGCAGCCAAGGGGGACTAGCGGGAGGCCAGCCGTTCTTC. V usage is TRBV3-1 (or the pseudogene TRBV3-2) and J usage is TRBJ2-1, with 15 nucleotides matching TRBD2. The CDR3 covers 15 residues. The J segment lost 15 bases and the V segment lost 1 base, leaving 7 bases of the junction unmatched. CDR1 is LGHDT, CDR2 YNNKEL, per germline (reference sequence).

V usage is TRBV7-9 and J usage is TRBJ1-2; the match to TRBD1 covers 9 bases. The CDR3 spans 15 residues. V was clipped by 5 bases and J by 3 bases; unmatched bases: 7. The germline CDR1 and CDR2 sequences are SEHNR and FQNEAQ (reference sequence). The CDR3 reads CASSPGQGLDYGYTF. Here the CDR3 DNA reads TGTGCCAGCAGCCCGGGACAGGGCCTAGACTATGGCTACACCTTC.